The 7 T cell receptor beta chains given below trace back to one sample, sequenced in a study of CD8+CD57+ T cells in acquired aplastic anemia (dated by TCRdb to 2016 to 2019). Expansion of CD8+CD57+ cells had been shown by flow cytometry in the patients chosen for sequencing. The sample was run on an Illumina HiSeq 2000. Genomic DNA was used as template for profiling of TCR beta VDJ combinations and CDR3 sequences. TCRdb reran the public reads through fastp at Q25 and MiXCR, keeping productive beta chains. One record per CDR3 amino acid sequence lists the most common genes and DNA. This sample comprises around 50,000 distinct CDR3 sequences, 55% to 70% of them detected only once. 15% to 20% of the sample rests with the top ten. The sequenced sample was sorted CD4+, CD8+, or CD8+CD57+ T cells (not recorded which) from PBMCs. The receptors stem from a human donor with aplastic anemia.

For the CDR3, the DNA is TGCAGCGTTGAGGCAGGGGCGCTTTACGTGAACACTGAAGCTTTCTTT. Translating gives CSVEAGALYVNTEAFF. V gene TRBV29-1 combines with J gene TRBJ1-1; D perhaps matches TRBD1 (6 bases). This CDR3 contains 16 residues. V was trimmed by 3 bases and J by 0 bases, leaving 17 bases between them. Germline V gene sequence: CDR1 SQVTM, CDR2 ANQGSEA.

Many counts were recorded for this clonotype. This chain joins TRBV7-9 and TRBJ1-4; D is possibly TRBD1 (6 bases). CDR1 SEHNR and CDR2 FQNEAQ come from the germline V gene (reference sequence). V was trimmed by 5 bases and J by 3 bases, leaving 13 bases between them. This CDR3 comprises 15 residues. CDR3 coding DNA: TGTGCCAGCAGCCCCCCAGGGGCTCCTAATGAAAAACTGTTTTTT. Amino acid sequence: CASSPPGAPNEKLFF.

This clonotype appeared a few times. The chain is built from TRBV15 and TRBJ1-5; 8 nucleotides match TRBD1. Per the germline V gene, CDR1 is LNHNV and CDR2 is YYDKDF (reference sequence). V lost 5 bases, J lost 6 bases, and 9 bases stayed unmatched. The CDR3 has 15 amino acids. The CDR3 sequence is CATSETGDWAQPQHF. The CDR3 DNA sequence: TGTGCCACCAGCGAGACAGGGGATTGGGCTCAGCCCCAGCATTTT.

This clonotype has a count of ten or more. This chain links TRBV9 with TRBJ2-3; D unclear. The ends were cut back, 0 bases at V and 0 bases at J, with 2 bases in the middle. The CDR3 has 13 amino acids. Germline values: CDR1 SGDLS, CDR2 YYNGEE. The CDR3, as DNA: TGTGCCAGCAGCGTAGGGAGCACAGATACGCAGTATTTT. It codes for CASSVGSTDTQYF.

The CDR3 protein is CASSQSRTGYNEQFF. The CDR3 nucleotides read TGTGCCAGCAGTCAGTCTAGGACAGGTTACAATGAGCAGTTCTTC. This chain connects TRBV6-2 or TRBV6-3 to TRBJ2-1; TRBD1 matches at 7 bases. The germline gives CDR1 MNHEY, CDR2 SVGEGT. The CDR3 loop spans 15 amino acids. Trimming at V came to 5 bases and at J to 4 bases, leaving 8 bases not matched to a gene.

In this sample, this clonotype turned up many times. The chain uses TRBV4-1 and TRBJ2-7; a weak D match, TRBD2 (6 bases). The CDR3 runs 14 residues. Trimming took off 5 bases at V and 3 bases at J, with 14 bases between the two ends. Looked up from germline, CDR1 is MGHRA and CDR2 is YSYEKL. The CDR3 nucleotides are TGCGCCAGCAGCTCGTCGGGGAGGTTCTACGAGCAGTACTTC. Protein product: CASSSSGRFYEQYF.

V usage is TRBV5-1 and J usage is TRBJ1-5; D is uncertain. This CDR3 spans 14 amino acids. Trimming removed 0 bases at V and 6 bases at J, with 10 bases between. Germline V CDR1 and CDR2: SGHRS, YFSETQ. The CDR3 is CASSLEGRGQPQHF. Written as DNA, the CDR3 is TGCGCCAGCAGCTTGGAAGGTAGAGGTCAGCCCCAGCATTTT. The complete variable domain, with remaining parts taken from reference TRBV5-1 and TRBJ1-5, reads KAGVTQTPRYLIKTRGQQVTLSCSPISGHRSVSWYQQTPGQGLQFLFEYFSETQRNKGNFPGRFSGRQFSNSRSEMNVSTLELGDSALYLCASSLEGRGQPQHFGDGTRLSIL.